This TCR beta chain comes out of a study of blood T cell repertoires in COVID-19. This CDR3 is 16 amino acids long. With V trimmed by 7 bases and J by 0 bases, 9 bases remained unmatched. CDR1 and CDR2 (germline): WSHSY, SAAADI. Some clones are missing from TCRdb's copy, which holds only in-frame ones; the method was immunoSEQ multiplex PCR. In the table there are about 300,000 clones, around nine tenths of which are singletons. Which cohort a participant joined came from the clinical history participants gave. Donors of Cohort 3 who recovered were those that had two negative PCRs, clearance, or symptom resolution.

The sample consisted of PBMCs or T cells enriched from blood (not recorded which). This sequence originates from a woman between 35 and 50 years old who had recovered from COVID-19. This sequence joins TRBV10-2 and TRBJ1-2, with 9 nucleotides matching TRBD1. Here the CDR3 DNA reads TGCGCCAGCACCGGGACAGGGCTAAGTACTAACTATGGCTACACCTTC. Residues: CASTGTGLSTNYGYTF.